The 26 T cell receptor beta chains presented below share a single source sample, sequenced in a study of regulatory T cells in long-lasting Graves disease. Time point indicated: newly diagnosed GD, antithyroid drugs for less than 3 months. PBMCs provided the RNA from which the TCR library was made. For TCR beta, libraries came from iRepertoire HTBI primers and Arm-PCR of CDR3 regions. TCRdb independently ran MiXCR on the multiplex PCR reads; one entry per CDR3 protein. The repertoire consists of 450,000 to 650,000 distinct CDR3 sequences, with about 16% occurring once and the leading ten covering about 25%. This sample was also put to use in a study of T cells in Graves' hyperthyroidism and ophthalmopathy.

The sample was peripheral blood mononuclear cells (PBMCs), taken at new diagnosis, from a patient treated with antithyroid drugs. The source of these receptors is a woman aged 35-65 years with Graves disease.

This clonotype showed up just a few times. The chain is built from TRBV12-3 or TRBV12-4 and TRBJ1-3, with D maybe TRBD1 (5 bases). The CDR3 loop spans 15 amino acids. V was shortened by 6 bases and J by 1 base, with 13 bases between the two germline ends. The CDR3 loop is CASRPAGTSGNTIYF. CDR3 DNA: TGTGCCAGCAGGCCGGCGGGGACGTCTGGAAACACCATATATTTT.

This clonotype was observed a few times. CDR3 sequence (DNA): TGTGCCAGCAGACACGCCCGCGACAGGAACTATGGCTACACCTTC. This sequence encodes CASRHARDRNYGYTF. This chain links TRBV27 with TRBJ1-2; a weak D match, TRBD1 (6 bases). Germline lookup yields CDR1 MNHEY and CDR2 SMNVEV (reference sequence). V shed 6 bases and J shed 2 bases, with 16 bases lying between them. The length of the CDR3 is 15 residues.

CDR3 sequence (DNA): TGTGCCAGCAGTAGTGGGACGGCCGGTCGCGAGCAGTACTTC. Protein product: CASSSGTAGREQYF. The chain links TRBV28 to TRBJ2-7; the D call may be TRBD1 or TRBD2 (5 bases each). Germline CDR1 MDHEN, CDR2 SYDVKM. The ends were cut back, 5 bases at V and 6 bases at J, with 17 bases in the middle. The CDR3 consists of 14 residues.

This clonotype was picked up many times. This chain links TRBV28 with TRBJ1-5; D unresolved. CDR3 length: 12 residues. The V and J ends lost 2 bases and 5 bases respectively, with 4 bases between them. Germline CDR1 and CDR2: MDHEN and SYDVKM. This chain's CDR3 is CASSLTDQPQHF. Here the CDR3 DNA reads TGTGCCAGCAGTTTAACCGATCAGCCCCAGCATTTT.

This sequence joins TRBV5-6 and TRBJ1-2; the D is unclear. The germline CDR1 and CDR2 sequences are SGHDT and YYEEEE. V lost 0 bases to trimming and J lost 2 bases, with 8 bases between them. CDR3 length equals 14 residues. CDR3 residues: CASSLEAGNYGYTF. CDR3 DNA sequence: TGTGCCAGCAGCTTGGAGGCAGGAAACTATGGCTACACCTTC.

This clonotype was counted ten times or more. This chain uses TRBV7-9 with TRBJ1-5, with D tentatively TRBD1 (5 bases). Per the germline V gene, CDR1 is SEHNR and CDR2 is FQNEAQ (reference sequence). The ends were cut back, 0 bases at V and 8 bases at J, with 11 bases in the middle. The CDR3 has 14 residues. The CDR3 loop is CASSLAGGEEPQHF. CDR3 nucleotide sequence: TGTGCCAGCAGCTTAGCGGGGGGGGAAGAGCCCCAGCATTTT.

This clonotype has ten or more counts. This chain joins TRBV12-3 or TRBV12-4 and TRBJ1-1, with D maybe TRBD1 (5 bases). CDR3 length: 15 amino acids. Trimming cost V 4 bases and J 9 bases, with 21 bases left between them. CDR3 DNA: TGTGCCAGCAGTTCCCGGAGAGGGGTGAGCCACAAAGCTTTCTTT. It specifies CASSSRRGVSHKAFF.

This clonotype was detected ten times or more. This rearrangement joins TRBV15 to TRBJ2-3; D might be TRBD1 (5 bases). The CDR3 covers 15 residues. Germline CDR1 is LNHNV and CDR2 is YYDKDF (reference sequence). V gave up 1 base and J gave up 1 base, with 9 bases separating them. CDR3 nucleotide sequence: TGTGCCACCAGCAGAGCAGGGATCCGCACAGATACGCAGTATTTT. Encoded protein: CATSRAGIRTDTQYF.

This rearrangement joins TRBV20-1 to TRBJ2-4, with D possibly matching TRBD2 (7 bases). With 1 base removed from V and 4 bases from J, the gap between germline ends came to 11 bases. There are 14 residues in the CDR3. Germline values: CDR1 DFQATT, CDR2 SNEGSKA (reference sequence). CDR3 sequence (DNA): TGCAGTGCTAGAGGCGGGGGCTCGAAAAACATTCAGTACTTC. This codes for CSARGGGSKNIQYF.

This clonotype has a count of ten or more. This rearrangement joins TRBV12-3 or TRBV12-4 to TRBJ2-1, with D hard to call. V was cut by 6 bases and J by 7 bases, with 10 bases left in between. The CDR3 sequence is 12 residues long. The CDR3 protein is CASRFSGNEQFF. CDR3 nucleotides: TGTGCCAGCAGATTCTCTGGGAATGAGCAGTTCTTC.

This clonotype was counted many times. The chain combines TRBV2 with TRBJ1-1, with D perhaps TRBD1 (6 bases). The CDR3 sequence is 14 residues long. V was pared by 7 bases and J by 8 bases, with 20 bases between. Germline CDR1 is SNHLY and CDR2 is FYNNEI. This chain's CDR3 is CASTFRQVRGEAFF. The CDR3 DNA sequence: TGTGCCAGCACCTTTAGACAGGTGCGTGGAGAAGCTTTCTTT.

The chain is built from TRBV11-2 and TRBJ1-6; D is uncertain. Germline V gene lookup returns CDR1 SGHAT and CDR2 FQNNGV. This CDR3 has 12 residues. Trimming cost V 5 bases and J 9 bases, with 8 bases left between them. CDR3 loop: CASSGESSPLHF. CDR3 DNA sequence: TGTGCCAGCAGCGGAGAGAGTTCACCCCTCCACTTT.

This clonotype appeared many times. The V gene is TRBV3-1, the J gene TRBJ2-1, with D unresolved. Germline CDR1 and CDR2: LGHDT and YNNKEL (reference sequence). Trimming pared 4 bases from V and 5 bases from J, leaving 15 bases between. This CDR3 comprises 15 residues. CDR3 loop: CASSRYPDGDNEQFF. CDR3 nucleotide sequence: TGTGCCAGCAGCCGATACCCGGACGGAGACAATGAGCAGTTCTTC.

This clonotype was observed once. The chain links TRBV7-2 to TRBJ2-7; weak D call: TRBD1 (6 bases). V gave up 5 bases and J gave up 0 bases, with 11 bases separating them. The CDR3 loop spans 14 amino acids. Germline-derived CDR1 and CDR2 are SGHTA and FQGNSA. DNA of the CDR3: TGTGCCAGCAGCCGTCTAGGGGGCTCCTACGAGCAGTACTTC. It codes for CASSRLGGSYEQYF.

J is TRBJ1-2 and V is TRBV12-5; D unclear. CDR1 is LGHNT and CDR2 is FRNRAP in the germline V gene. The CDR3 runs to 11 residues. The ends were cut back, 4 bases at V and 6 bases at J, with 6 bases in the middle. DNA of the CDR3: TGTGCTAGTGGTTGGAGGGATGGCTACACCTTC. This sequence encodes CASGWRDGYTF.

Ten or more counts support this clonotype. In DNA, the CDR3 is TGTGCCAGCTCACCGGGACTAGCGGATGAGCAGTTCTTC. Protein sequence: CASSPGLADEQFF. The rearrangement links TRBV18 to TRBJ2-1; 11 nucleotides match TRBD2. Germline assignment: CDR1 KGHSH and CDR2 LQKENI. The V and J ends lost 3 bases and 8 bases, in that order; junction bases with no gene match: 0. The CDR3 extends over 13 amino acids.

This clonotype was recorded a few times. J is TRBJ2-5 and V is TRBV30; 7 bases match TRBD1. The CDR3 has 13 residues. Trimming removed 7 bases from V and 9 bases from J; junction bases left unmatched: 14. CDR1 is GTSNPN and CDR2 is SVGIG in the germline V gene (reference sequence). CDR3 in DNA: TGTGCCTCCGCTATGGGACAGTTCGGAGCCCAGTACTTC. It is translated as CASAMGQFGAQYF.

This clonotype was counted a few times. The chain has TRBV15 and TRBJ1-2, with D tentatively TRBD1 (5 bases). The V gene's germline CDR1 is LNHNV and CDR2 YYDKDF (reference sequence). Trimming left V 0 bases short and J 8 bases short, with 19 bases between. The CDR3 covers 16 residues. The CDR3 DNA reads TGTGCCACCAGCAGAGAAACGCCAAGTCAGGGAAAAGGCTACACCTTC. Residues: CATSRETPSQGKGYTF. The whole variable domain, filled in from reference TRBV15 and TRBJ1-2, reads DAMVIQNPRYQVTQFGKPVTLSCSQTLNHNVMYWYQQKSSQAPKLLFHYYDKDFNNEADTPDNFQSRRPNTSFCFLDIRSPGLGDTAMYLCATSRETPSQGKGYTFGSGTRLTVV.

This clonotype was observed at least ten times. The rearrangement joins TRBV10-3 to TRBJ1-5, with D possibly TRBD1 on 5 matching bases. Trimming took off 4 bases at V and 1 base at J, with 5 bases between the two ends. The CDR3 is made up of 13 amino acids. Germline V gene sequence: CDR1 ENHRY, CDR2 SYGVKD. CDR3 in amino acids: CAISGDSNQPQHF. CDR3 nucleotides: TGTGCCATCAGTGGGGACAGCAATCAGCCCCAGCATTTT.

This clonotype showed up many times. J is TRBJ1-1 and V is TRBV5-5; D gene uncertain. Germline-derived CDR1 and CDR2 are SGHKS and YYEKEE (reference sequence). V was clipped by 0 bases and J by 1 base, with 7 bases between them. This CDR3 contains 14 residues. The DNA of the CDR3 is TGTGCCAGCAGCTTGGAACAGTGGAACACTGAAGCTTTCTTT. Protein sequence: CASSLEQWNTEAFF.

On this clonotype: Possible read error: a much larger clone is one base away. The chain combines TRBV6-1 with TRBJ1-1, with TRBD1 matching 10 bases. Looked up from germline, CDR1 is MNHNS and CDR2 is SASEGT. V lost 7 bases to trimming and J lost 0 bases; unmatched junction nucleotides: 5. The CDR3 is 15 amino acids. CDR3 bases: TGTGCCAGCAACCCGGGACAGGGGATGAACACTGAAGCTTTCTTT. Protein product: CASNPGQGMNTEAFF.

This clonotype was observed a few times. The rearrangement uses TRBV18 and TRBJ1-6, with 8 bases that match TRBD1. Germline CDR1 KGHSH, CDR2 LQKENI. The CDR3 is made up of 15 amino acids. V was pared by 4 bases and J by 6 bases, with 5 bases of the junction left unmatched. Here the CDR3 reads CASSRQGIGNSPLHF. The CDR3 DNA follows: TGTGCCAGCTCACGACAGGGGATAGGTAATTCACCCCTCCACTTT.

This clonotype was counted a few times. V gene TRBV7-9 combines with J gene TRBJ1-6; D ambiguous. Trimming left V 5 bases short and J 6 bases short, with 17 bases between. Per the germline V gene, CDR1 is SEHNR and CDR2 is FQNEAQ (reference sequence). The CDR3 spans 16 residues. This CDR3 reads CASSPEGGIVNSPLHF. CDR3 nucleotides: TGTGCCAGCAGCCCTGAGGGAGGGATAGTTAATTCACCCCTCCACTTT.

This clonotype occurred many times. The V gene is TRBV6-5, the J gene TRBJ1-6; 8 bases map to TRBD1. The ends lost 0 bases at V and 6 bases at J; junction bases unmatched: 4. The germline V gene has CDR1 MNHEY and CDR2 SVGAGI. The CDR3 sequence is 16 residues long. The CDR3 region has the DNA TGTGCCAGCAGTTACTCGGGACAGGCTTCTAATTCACCCCTCCACTTT. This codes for CASSYSGQASNSPLHF.

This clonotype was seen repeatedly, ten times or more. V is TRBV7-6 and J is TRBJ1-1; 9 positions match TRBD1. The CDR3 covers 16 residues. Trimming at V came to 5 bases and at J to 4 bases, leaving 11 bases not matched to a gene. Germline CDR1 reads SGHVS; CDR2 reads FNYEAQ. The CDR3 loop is CASSAGTGWFGTEAFF. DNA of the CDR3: TGTGCCAGCAGCGCTGGGACAGGGTGGTTCGGCACTGAAGCTTTCTTT.

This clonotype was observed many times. The CDR3 is CASIGWDSLNSPLHF. Here the CDR3 DNA reads TGTGCCAGCATTGGGTGGGACAGTTTAAATTCACCCCTCCACTTT. The chain has TRBV28 and TRBJ1-6; TRBD1 aligns across 7 bases. The CDR3 runs to 15 residues. Germline CDR1 MDHEN, CDR2 SYDVKM. V lost 7 bases and J lost 7; bases outside the gene matches: 10.